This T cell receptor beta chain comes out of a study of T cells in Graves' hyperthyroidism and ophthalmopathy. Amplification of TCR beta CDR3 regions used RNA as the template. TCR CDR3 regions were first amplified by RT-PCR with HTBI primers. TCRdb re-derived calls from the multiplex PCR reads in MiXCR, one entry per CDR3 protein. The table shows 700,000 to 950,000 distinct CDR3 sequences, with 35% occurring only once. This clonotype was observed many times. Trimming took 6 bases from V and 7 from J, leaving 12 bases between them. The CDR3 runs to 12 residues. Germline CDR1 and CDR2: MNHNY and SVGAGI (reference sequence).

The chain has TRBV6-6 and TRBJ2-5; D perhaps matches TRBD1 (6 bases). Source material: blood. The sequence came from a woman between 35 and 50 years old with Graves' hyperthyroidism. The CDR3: CASSWTEGTQYF. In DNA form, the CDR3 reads TGTGCCAGCAGCTGGACAGAGGGGACCCAGTACTTC.